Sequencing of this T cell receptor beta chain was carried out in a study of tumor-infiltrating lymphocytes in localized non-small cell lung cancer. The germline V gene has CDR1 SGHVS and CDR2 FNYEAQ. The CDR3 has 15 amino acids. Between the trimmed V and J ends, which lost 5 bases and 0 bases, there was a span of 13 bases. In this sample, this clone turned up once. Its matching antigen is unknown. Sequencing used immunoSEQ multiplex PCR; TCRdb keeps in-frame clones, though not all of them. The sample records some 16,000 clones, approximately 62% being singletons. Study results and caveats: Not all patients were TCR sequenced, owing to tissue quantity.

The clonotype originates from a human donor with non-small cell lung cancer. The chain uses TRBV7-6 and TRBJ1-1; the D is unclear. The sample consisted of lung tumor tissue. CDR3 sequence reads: CASSLDPGMNTEAFF. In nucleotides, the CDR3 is TGTGCCAGCAGCCTAGATCCGGGGATGAACACTGAAGCTTTCTTT. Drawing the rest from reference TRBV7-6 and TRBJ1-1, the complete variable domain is GAGVSQSPRYKVTKRGQDVALRCDPISGHVSLYWYRQALGQGPEFLTYFNYEAQQDKSGLPNDRFSAERPEGSISTLTIQRTEQRDSAMYRCASSLDPGMNTEAFFGQGTRLTVV.